This T cell receptor (beta chain) originates from a study of Ad26.COV2.S vaccination and SARS-CoV-2 variants. General study results and limits: Substantial breadth was reportedly displayed by spike-specific CD8+ and CD4+ T cell responses after vaccination.

Germline V lookup: CDR1 KGHSH, CDR2 LQKENI. V lost 1 base and J lost 2, with 9 bases in between. This CDR3 spans 15 amino acids. Data came from immunoSEQ multiplex PCR; TCRdb stores just in-frame clones and leaves some out. The sample records 180,000 or so clones, approximately 88% being singletons. A remark on this clone: The target antigen is unknown.

Specimen: peripheral blood, collected after recovery from COVID-19. This TCR was sampled from a human donor who had recovered from COVID-19. This chain links TRBV18 with TRBJ1-3; D call uncertain. As DNA, the CDR3 is TGTGCCAGCTCACCACGGCGGACTGCTGGAAACACCATATATTTT. Its translation is CASSPRRTAGNTIYF. The complete variable domain, with remaining parts taken from reference TRBV18 and TRBJ1-3, reads NAGVMQNPRHLVRRRGQEARLRCSPMKGHSHVYWYRQLPEEGLKFMVYLQKENIIDESGMPKERFSAEFPKEGPSILRIQQVVRGDSAAYFCASSPRRTAGNTIYFGEGSWLTVV.